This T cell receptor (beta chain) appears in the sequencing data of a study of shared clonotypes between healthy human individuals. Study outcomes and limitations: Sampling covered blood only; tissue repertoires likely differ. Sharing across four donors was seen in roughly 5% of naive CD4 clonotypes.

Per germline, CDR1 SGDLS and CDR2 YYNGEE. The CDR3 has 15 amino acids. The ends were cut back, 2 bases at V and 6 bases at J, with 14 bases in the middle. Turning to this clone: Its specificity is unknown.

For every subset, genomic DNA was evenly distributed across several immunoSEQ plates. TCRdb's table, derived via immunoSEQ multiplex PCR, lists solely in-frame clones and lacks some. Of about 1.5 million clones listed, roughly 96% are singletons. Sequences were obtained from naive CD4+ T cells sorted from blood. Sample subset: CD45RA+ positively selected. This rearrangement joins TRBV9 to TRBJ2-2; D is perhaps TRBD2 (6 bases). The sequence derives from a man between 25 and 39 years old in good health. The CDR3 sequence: CASSVGSNPSGELFF. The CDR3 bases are TGTGCCAGCAGCGTCGGGAGTAATCCGTCCGGGGAGCTGTTTTTT. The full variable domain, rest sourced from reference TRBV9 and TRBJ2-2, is DSGVTQTPKHLITATGQRVTLRCSPRSGDLSVYWYQQSLDQGLQFLIQYYNGEERAKGNILERFSAQQFPDLHSELNLSSLELGDSALYFCASSVGSNPSGELFFGEGSRLTVL.